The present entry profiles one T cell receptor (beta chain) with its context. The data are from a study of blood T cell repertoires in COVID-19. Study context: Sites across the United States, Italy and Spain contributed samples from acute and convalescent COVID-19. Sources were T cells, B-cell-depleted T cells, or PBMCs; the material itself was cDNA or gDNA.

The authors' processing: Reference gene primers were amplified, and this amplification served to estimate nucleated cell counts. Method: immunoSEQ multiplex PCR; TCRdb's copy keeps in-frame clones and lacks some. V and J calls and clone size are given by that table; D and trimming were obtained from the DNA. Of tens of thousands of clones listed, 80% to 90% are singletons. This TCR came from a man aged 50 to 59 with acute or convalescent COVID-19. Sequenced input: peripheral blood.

As DNA, the CDR3 is TGTGCCAGCAGTTTATTTACAGGGGCTTACCAAGAGACCCAGTACTTC. Translation gives CASSLFTGAYQETQYF. This rearrangement joins TRBV27 to TRBJ2-5, with 7 nucleotides matching TRBD1. The CDR3 has 16 amino acids. Per the germline V gene, CDR1 is MNHEY and CDR2 is SMNVEV (reference sequence). The V segment lost 1 base and the J segment 0 bases; nucleotides outside the gene matches: 5.